This TCR beta chain was captured by sequencing in a study of post-analysis software for immune sequencing data. Whole-study context: Relapsing-remitting, secondary progressive and progressive-relapsing courses of multiple sclerosis were included.

Tagging with unique molecular identifiers was a feature of the TCR beta cDNA libraries. About 500,000 cDNA molecules came from around 1 to 10 million T cells. TCRdb redid the calling of the PCR reads with MiXCR, one entry per CDR3 protein. The sample shows about 540,000 distinct CDR3 sequences, around 36% of them seen only once. Study findings and constraints: Multiple sclerosis patients had significantly lower normalized Chao1 diversity than controls. Co-batched samples clustered tightly together by F measure. Relative to controls, patients had five TRBV segments at higher frequency, with TRBV5-6, TRBV5-1 and TRBV20-1 among these.

As to this clonotype: Its antigen is unknown.

Germline V gene sequence: CDR1 ENHRY, CDR2 SYGVKD. The CDR3 is 14 amino acids. Trimming took 11 bases from V and 5 from J; bases not matched to a gene: 9. J is TRBJ2-1 and V is TRBV10-3; 10 bases map to TRBD1. The sequence derives from a girl under 18 with multiple sclerosis. The sequenced sample was blood. CDR3 sequence reads: CAVGSGTGDNEQFF. CDR3 coding DNA: TGTGCCGTGGGATCCGGGACAGGGGACAATGAGCAGTTCTTC.